Below, 7 T cell receptor beta chains from the same sample are listed, as sequenced in a study of T cell changes during pregnancy in multiple sclerosis (dated by TCRdb to 2018 to 2020). The library was produced with the immunoSEQ multiplex PCR assay. Sourced from immuneACCESS, this table was stored by TCRdb with only in-frame sequences that have V and J called. A share of the clones is absent; for the studies checked, an unresolved V gene accounts for under half, and the remainder has no known explanation. This sample lists about 32,000 clones; 75% to 95% were detected once. Jointly, the top ten make up about 4.3% of the sample. Specimen: CD8+ T cells from peripheral blood mononuclear cells, collected in the second trimester of pregnancy. The receptor source for this set is a female donor in good health, enrolled as a control in a pregnancy study.

This clone was observed a handful of times. The chain recombines TRBV4-2 with TRBJ1-1; no clear D. This CDR3 has 12 amino acids. CDR1 and CDR2 from the germline V gene are LGHNA and YNFKEQ. V gave up 0 bases and J gave up 6 bases, with 5 bases separating them. CDR3 DNA: TGTGCCAGCAGCCAAGATGAGTCTGAAGCTTTCTTT. Amino acids: CASSQDESEAFF.

The rearrangement links TRBV7-8 to TRBJ2-6; 8 nucleotides agree with TRBD1. Trimming removed 5 bases from V and 0 bases from J; junction bases left unmatched: 12. Germline-derived CDR1 and CDR2 are SGHVS and FQNEAQ. The CDR3 totals 19 residues. The CDR3 DNA is TGTGCCAGCAGCCTCCCTCCGGGACAGGACGCCTCTGGGGCCAACGTCCTGACTTTC. Translated, it gives CASSLPPGQDASGANVLTF.

This chain joins TRBV9 and TRBJ2-7; a possible D gene is TRBD2 (5 bases). The CDR3 contains 15 residues. Germline V gene sequence: CDR1 SGDLS, CDR2 YYNGEE. Trimming cost V 0 bases and J 4 bases, with 14 bases left between them. The CDR3 region has the DNA TGTGCCAGCAGCGTAGGTTCGGGGAGCGAGTACGAGCAGTACTTC. It translates to CASSVGSGSEYEQYF.

This chain connects TRBV6-5 to TRBJ2-5; a possible D gene is TRBD1 (6 bases). The germline CDR1 and CDR2 sequences are MNHEY and SVGAGI. The CDR3 is made up of 13 amino acids. V dropped 7 bases and J dropped 1 base, with 10 bases sitting between them. The CDR3 here is CASIGGFQETQYF. The DNA for the CDR3 is TGTGCCAGCATAGGGGGATTCCAAGAGACCCAGTACTTC.

The V gene is TRBV7-9, the J gene TRBJ2-1; a weak D match, TRBD2 (7 bases). Germline V CDR1 and CDR2: SEHNR, FQNEAQ (reference sequence). CDR3 length: 18 residues. The ends were cut back, 7 bases at V and 9 bases at J, with 31 bases in the middle. The CDR3 DNA is TGTGCCAGCACCGTGCCGGGTGGGATAGGGGGGGCTATCATTGAGCAGTTCTTC. As protein: CASTVPGGIGGAIIEQFF.

The rearrangement links TRBV29-1 to TRBJ2-5; 7 bases match TRBD1. This CDR3 region has 17 residues. V was pared by 0 bases and J by 1 base, with 11 bases of the junction left unmatched. Looked up from germline, CDR1 is SQVTM and CDR2 is ANQGSEA. The CDR3 DNA is TGCAGCGTTGAAGAATGGAAGGGCCGGGACAGCCAAGAGACCCAGTACTTC. Translating gives CSVEEWKGRDSQETQYF.

The chain links TRBV27 to TRBJ1-5; no clear D gene. V shed 5 bases and J shed 0 bases, with 11 bases lying between them. The CDR3 totals 15 residues. Per the germline V gene, CDR1 is MNHEY and CDR2 is SMNVEV (reference sequence). The CDR3 reads CASSPRRGSNQPQHF. The DNA for the CDR3 is TGTGCCAGCAGTCCCCGGCGGGGTAGCAATCAGCCCCAGCATTTT.